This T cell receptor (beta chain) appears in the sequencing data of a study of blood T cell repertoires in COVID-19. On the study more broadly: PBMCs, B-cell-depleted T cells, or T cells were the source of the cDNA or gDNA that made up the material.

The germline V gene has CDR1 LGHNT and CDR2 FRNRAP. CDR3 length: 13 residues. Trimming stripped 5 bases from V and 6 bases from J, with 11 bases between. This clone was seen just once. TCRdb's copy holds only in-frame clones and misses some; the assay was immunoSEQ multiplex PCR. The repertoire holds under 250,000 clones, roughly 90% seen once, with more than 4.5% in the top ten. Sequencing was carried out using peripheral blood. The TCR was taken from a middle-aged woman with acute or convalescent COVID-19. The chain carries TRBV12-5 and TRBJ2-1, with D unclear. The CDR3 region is CASGILLSNEQFF. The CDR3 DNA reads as TGTGCTAGTGGTATTCTACTTAGCAATGAGCAGTTCTTC.